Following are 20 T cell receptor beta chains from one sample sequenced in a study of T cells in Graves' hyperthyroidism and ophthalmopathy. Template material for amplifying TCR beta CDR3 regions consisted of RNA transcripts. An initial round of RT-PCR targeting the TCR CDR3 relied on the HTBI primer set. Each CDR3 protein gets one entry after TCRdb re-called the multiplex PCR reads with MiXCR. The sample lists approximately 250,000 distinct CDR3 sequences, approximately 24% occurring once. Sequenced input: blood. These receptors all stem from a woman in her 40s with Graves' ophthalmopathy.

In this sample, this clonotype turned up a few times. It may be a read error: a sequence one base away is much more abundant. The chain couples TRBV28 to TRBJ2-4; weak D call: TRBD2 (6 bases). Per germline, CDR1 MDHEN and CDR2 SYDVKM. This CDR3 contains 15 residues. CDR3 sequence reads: CASSPGKLARNIQYF. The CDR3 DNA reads TGTGCCAGCAGTCCCGGTAAACTAGCCAGAAACATTCAGTACTTC.

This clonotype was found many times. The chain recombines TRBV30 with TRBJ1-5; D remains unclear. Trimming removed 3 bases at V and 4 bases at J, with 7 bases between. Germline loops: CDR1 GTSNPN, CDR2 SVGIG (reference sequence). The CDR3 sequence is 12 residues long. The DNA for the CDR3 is TGTGCCTGGAGGCTACCGAATCAGCCCCAGCATTTT. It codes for CAWRLPNQPQHF.

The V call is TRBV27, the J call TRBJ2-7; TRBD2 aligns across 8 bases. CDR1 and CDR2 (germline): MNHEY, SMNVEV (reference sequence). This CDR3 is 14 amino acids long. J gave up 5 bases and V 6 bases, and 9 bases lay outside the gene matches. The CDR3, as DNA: TGTGCCAGCAGGCCGGGACTAGAAGGGCACGAGCAGTACTTC. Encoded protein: CASRPGLEGHEQYF.

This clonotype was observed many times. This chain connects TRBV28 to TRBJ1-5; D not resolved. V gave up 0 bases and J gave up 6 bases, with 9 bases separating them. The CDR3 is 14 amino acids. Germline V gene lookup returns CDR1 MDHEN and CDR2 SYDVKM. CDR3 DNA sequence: TGTGCCAGCAGTTTATGGGGCGGCCGTCAGCCCCAGCATTTT. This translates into CASSLWGGRQPQHF.

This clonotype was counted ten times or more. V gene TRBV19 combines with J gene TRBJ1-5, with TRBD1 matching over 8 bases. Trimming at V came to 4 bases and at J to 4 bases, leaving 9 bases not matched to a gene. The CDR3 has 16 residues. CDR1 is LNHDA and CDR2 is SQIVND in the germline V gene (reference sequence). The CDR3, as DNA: TGTGCCAGTAGTACAAACTCCGGGACAGGAAATCAGCCCCAGCATTTT. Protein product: CASSTNSGTGNQPQHF.

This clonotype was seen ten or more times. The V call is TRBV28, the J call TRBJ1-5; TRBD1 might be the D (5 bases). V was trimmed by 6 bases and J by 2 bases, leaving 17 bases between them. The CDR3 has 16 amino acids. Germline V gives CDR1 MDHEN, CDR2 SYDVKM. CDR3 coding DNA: TGTGCCAGCAGCCAAGTGGGGGTGCGGGGCAATCAGCCCCAGCATTTT. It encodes CASSQVGVRGNQPQHF.

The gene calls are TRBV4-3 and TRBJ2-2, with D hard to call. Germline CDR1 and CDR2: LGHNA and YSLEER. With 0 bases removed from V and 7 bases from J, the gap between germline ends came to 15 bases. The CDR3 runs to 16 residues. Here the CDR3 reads CASSQDLVLRNGELFF. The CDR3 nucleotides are TGCGCCAGCAGCCAAGATCTCGTTTTGAGGAACGGGGAGCTGTTTTTT.

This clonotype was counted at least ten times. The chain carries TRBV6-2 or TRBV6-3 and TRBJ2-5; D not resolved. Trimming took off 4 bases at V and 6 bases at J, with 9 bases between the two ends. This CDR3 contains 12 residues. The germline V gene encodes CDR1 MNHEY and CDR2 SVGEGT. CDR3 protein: CASSSVTKTQYF. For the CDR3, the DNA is TGTGCCAGCAGTTCGGTTACGAAGACCCAGTACTTC.

DNA of the CDR3: TGTGCCAGTAGTATAGCCCTGACAGGTAGCCTGAACACCGGGGAGCTGTTTTTT. Its translation: CASSIALTGSLNTGELFF. The chain has TRBV19 and TRBJ2-2, with D possibly TRBD1 on 6 matching bases. With 1 base removed from V and 1 base from J, the gap between germline ends came to 16 bases. Germline V gene lookup returns CDR1 LNHDA and CDR2 SQIVND (reference sequence). The CDR3 runs to 18 residues.

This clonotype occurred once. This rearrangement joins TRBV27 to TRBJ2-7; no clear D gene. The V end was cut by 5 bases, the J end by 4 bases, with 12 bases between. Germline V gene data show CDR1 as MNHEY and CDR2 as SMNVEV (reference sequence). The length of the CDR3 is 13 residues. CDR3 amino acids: CASSPHEFYEQYF. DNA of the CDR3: TGTGCCAGCAGTCCCCACGAATTTTACGAGCAGTACTTC.

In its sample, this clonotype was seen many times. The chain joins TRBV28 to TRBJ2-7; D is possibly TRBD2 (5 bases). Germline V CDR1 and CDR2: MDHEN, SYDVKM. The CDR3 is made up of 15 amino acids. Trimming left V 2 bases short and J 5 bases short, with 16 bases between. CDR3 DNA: TGTGCCAGCAGTTTACGGGGTTTCACTCCCAACGAGCAGTACTTC. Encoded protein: CASSLRGFTPNEQYF.

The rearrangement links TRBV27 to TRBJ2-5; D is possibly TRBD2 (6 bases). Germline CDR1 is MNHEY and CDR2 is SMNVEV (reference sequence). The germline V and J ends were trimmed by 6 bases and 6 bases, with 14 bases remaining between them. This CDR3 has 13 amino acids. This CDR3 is CASSLGGWKTQYF. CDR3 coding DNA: TGTGCCAGCAGCCTGGGGGGTTGGAAGACCCAGTACTTC.

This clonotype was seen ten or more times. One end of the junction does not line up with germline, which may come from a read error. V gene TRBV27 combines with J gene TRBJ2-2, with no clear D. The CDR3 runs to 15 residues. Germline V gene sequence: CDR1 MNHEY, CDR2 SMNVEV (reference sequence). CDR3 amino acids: CANSFSGINTGELFF. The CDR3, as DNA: TGTGCCAACAGTTTCTCGGGCATTAACACCGGGGAGCTGTTTTTT.

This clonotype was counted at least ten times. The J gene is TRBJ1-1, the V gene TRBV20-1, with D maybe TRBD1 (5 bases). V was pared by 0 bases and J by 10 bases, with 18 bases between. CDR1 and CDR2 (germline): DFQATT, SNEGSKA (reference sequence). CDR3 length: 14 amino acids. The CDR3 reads CSARDYVFGRGAFF. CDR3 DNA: TGCAGTGCTAGAGACTATGTGTTCGGGAGGGGAGCTTTCTTT.

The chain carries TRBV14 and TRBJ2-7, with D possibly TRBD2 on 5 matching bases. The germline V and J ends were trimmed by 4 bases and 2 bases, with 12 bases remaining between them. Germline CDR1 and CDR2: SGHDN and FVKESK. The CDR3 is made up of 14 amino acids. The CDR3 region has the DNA TGTGCCAGCAGCCTCTTGAGCGGACCCTACGAGCAGTACTTC. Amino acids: CASSLLSGPYEQYF.

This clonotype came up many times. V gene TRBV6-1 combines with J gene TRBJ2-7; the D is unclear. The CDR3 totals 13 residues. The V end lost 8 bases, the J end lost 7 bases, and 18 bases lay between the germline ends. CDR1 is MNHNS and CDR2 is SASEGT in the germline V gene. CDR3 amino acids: CASRVADHLEQYF. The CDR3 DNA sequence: TGTGCCAGCCGCGTGGCGGACCACCTGGAGCAGTACTTC.

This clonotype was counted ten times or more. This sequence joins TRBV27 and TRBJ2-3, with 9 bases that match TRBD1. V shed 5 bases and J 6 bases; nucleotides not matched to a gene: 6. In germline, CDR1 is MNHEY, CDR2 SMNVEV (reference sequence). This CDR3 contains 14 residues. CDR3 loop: CASSPSGTGDTQYF. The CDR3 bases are TGTGCCAGCAGTCCCTCCGGGACAGGGGATACGCAGTATTTT.

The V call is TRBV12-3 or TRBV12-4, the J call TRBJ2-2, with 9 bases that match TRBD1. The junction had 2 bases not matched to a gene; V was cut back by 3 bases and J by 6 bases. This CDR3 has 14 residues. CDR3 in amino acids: CASSFGTGPGELFF. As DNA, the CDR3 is TGTGCCAGCAGTTTTGGGACAGGGCCCGGGGAGCTGTTTTTT.

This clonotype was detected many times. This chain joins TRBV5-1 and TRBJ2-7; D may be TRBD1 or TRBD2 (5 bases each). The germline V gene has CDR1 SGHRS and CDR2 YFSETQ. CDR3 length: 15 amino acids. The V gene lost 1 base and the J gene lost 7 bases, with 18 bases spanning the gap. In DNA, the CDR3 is TGCGCCAGCAGCTTGTTGGGACCCGTTTCGGGGGAGCAGTACTTC. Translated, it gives CASSLLGPVSGEQYF.

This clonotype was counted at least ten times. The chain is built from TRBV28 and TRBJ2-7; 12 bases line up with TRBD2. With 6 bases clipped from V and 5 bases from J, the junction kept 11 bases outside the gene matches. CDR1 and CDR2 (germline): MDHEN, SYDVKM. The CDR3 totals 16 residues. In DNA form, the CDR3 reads TGTGCCAGCAGAGGCCCACAGCCTAGCGGGAGGGACGAGCAGTACTTC. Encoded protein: CASRGPQPSGRDEQYF.